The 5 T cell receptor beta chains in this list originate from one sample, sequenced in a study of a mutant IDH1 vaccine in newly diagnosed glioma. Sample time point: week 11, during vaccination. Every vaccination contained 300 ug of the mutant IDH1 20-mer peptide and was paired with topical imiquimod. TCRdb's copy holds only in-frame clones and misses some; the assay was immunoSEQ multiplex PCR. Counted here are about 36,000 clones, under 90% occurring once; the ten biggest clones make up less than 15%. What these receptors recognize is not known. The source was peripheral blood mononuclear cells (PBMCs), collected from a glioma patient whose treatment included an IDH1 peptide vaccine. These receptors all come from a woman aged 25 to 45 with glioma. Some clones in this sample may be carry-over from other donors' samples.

This CDR3 reads CASGPTGSRPETQYF. CDR3 bases: TGTGCTAGTGGTCCGACGGGATCTAGGCCAGAGACCCAGTACTTC. This chain joins TRBV12-5 and TRBJ2-5; D is possibly TRBD2 (5 bases). This CDR3 contains 15 residues. From germline, CDR1 is LGHNT and CDR2 FRNRAP. V lost 5 bases and J 4 bases, leaving 17 bases between the germline ends.

The CDR3 here is CASSPGTSGSLSETGELFF. CDR3 nucleotides: TGTGCCAGCAGCCCAGGGACTAGCGGTTCCCTCAGCGAAACCGGGGAGCTGTTTTTT. The rearrangement uses TRBV7-6 and TRBJ2-2; TRBD2 matches 11 bases. This CDR3 spans 19 amino acids. The junction had 16 bases not matched to a gene; V was cut back by 5 bases and J by 5 bases. The germline V gene encodes CDR1 SGHVS and CDR2 FNYEAQ.

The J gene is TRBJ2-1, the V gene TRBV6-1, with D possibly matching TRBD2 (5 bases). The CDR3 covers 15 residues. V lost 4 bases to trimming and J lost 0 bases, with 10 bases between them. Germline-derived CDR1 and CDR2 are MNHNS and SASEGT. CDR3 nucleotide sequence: TGTGCCAGCAGTGTGCGGGCCGACTCCTACAATGAGCAGTTCTTC. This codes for CASSVRADSYNEQFF.

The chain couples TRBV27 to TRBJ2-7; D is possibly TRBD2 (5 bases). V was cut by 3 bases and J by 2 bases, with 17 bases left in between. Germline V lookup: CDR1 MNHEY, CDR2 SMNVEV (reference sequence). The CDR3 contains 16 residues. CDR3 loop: CASSFVPTGITYEQYF. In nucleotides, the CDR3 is TGTGCCAGCAGTTTCGTCCCCACGGGAATCACCTACGAGCAGTACTTC.

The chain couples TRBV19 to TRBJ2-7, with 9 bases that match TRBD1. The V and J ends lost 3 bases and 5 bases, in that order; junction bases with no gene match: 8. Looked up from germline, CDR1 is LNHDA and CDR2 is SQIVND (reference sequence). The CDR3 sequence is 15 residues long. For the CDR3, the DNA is TGTGCCAGTAGTATCACGGACAGGGGAGGGAACGAGCAGTACTTC. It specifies CASSITDRGGNEQYF.